A selection of T cell receptor beta chains follows, all from one sample in a study of CD8+ T cells in alopecia areata. Generated by immunoSEQ multiplex PCR, the TCRdb table keeps only in-frame clones and is missing some. The sample includes 190,000 or so clones, around 60% of them seen just once. The sample was CD8+ T cells sorted from blood, taken at week 24, from a patient treated with tofacitinib. Receptor source: a human donor with alopecia areata. The CDR3 runs from the conserved cysteine through the conserved F or W. A D gene is named only where the DNA matches it firmly. A clone size is listed for some rows: how often the clone was seen (once, few, many), or a class if it is expanded.

D gene	clone size	V gene	J gene	CDR3 protein	CDR3 DNA
-	-	TRBV6-6	TRBJ1-5	CASSGGSNQPQHF	TGTGCCAGCAGTGGAGGGAGCAATCAGCCCCAGCATTTT
-	-	TRBV7-9	TRBJ1-2	CASSLGQTYGYTF	TGTGCCAGCAGCTTAGGACAGACCTATGGCTACACCTTC
-	few	TRBV20-1	TRBJ2-7	CSAPEDNEQYF	TGCAGTGCTCCCGAAGATAACGAGCAGTACTTC
-	-	TRBV13	TRBJ2-5	CASSAALEETQYF	TGTGCCAGCAGCGCAGCGCTAGAAGAGACCCAGTACTTC
-	-	TRBV2	TRBJ1-5	CASSPYSNQPQHF	TGTGCCAGCAGTCCTTATAGCAATCAGCCCCAGCATTTT
TRBD2	-	TRBV13	TRBJ2-1	CASSLGTSVDNEQFF	TGTGCCAGCAGCTTAGGGACTAGCGTGGACAATGAGCAGTTCTTC
-	-	TRBV2	TRBJ2-1	CASGTYNEQFF	TGTGCCAGCGGCACCTACAATGAGCAGTTCTTC
TRBD2	-	TRBV9	TRBJ2-3	CASSVLAGDRVDTQYF	TGTGCCAGCAGCGTGCTAGCGGGGGATCGAGTAGATACGCAGTATTTT
-	-	TRBV20-1	TRBJ1-1	CSSILNTEAFF	TGCAGCAGTATCCTGAACACTGAAGCTTTCTTT
-	few	TRBV19	TRBJ1-2	CASRGQGVGYTF	TGTGCCAGTAGAGGGCAGGGAGTTGGCTACACCTTC
TRBD1	few	TRBV29-1	TRBJ2-7	CSVEDQGENYEQYF	TGCAGCGTTGAAGATCAGGGGGAAAACTACGAGCAGTACTTC
TRBD2	few	TRBV13	TRBJ2-7	CASSPSGDYEQYF	TGTGCCAGCAGTCCTAGCGGGGACTACGAGCAGTACTTC
-	-	TRBV12-5	TRBJ1-2	CASGLGTRQPGYTF	TGTGCTAGTGGTTTGGGGACCAGACAGCCTGGCTACACCTTC
-	-	TRBV4-1	TRBJ2-7	CASSQRRDTVYEQYF	TGCGCCAGCAGCCAAAGACGGGACACGGTGTACGAGCAGTACTTC
TRBD1	-	TRBV25-1	TRBJ2-7	CASTPGQGLWEQYF	TGTGCCAGCACACCGGGACAGGGATTATGGGAGCAGTACTTC
-	-	TRBV5-6	TRBJ1-1	CASSFQDRAFF	TGTGCCAGCAGCTTCCAGGATAGAGCTTTCTTT
-	once	TRBV27	TRBJ2-2	CASSFVGRELFF	TGTGCCAGCAGTTTTGTGGGCCGGGAGCTGTTTTTT
TRBD1	few	TRBV6-5	TRBJ1-2	CASSYPPGTGGYTF	TGTGCCAGCAGCTACCCACCCGGGACAGGTGGCTACACCTTC
TRBD1	-	TRBV2	TRBJ2-7	CATRTGPHEQYF	TGTGCCACCCGGACAGGGCCCCACGAGCAGTACTTC
-	-	TRBV10-2	TRBJ2-7	CASSEQVRSGEQYF	TGCGCCAGCAGTGAGCAGGTCCGGTCCGGGGAGCAGTACTTC
-	-	TRBV7-8	TRBJ1-1	CASSLGQVGMAFF	TGTGCCAGCAGCTTAGGACAGGTCGGGATGGCTTTCTTT
TRBD1	few	TRBV27	TRBJ1-1	CASRPGQMNTEAFF	TGTGCCAGCAGGCCGGGACAGATGAACACTGAAGCTTTCTTT
-	-	TRBV7-9	TRBJ1-3	CASSSRGGPISGNTIYF	TGTGCCAGCAGCTCCCGTGGGGGGCCAATCTCTGGAAACACCATATATTTT
-	-	TRBV18	TRBJ2-7	CASSPDSYPPPYEQYF	TGTGCCAGCTCACCGGACAGCTACCCTCCACCCTACGAGCAGTACTTC
TRBD1	few	TRBV6-6	TRBJ2-6	CASSPSGGSGANVLTF	TGTGCCAGCAGTCCATCAGGGGGCTCTGGGGCCAACGTCCTGACTTTC
TRBD1	-	TRBV5-6	TRBJ1-2	CASSSGTANYGYTF	TGTGCCAGCAGCTCGGGGACAGCTAACTATGGCTACACCTTC
-	few	TRBV7-9	TRBJ2-1	CASSRRLDEQFF	TGTGCCAGCAGCAGGCGGCTGGATGAGCAGTTCTTC
-	-	TRBV5-1	TRBJ1-1	CASSLVRVPDTEAFF	TGCGCCAGCAGCTTGGTTAGGGTTCCAGACACTGAAGCTTTCTTT
-	-	TRBV15	TRBJ2-2	CATSRSRSSNTGELFF	TGTGCCACCAGCAGATCCAGAAGCTCGAACACCGGGGAGCTGTTTTTT
-	-	TRBV10-3	TRBJ2-1	CAISSISGSYNEQFF	TGTGCCATCAGTTCGATTAGCGGATCCTACAATGAGCAGTTCTTC
-	-	TRBV7-2	TRBJ1-1	CASSLNSGGTEAFF	TGTGCCAGCAGCTTGAACAGTGGGGGCACTGAAGCTTTCTTT
-	-	TRBV6-5	TRBJ2-3	CASSYYRGTDTQYF	TGTGCCAGCAGTTACTACAGGGGCACAGATACGCAGTATTTT
-	few	TRBV11-2	TRBJ1-1	CASSFSGTNTEAFF	TGTGCCAGCAGCTTCTCAGGGACGAACACTGAAGCTTTCTTT
-	-	TRBV7-6	TRBJ2-1	CASSWTRSYNEQFF	TGTGCCAGCAGCTGGACACGCTCCTACAATGAGCAGTTCTTC
TRBD2	-	TRBV29-1	TRBJ2-7	CSVVGLAGGRETFYEQYF	TGCAGCGTGGTAGGACTAGCGGGGGGGCGAGAGACCTTCTACGAGCAGTACTTC
-	-	TRBV4-1	TRBJ2-5	CASSPGGLQETQYF	TGCGCCAGCTCTCCCGGGGGCCTCCAAGAGACCCAGTACTTC
-	-	TRBV13	TRBJ1-4	CASSLGRSSHEKLFF	TGTGCCAGCAGCTTAGGTCGGTCTTCTCATGAAAAACTGTTTTTT
-	-	TRBV12-5	TRBJ2-1	CASGAGQFSYNEQFF	TGTGCTAGTGGTGCGGGACAGTTCTCCTACAATGAGCAGTTCTTC
-	-	TRBV7-9	TRBJ1-5	CASSVAASNQPQHF	TGTGCCAGCAGCGTGGCAGCTAGCAATCAGCCCCAGCATTTT
-	few	TRBV29-1	TRBJ1-2	CSVDGGAIDGYTF	TGCAGCGTTGATGGAGGGGCAATTGATGGCTACACCTTC
-	-	TRBV20-1	TRBJ2-5	CSARAGETQYF	TGCAGTGCTAGAGCGGGAGAGACCCAGTACTTC
-	-	TRBV6-5	TRBJ1-3	CASSSVGNTIYF	TGTGCCAGCAGTTCCGTCGGAAACACCATATATTTT
-	-	TRBV19	TRBJ2-1	CASSINSYSYNEQFF	TGTGCCAGTAGTATTAACAGCTACTCCTACAATGAGCAGTTCTTC
-	few	TRBV19	TRBJ1-3	CATSGGFGNTIYF	TGTGCCACCAGTGGGGGCTTCGGAAACACCATATATTTT
-	-	TRBV27	TRBJ1-5	CASSLSRFNQPQHF	TGTGCCAGCAGTTTAAGTAGGTTCAATCAGCCCCAGCATTTT
-	-	TRBV5-1	TRBJ2-7	CASTLDSSATYEQYF	TGCGCCAGCACCCTAGACTCCTCGGCTACCTACGAGCAGTACTTC
-	many	TRBV7-9	TRBJ1-2	CASSPEARRYYGYTF	TGTGCCAGCAGCCCAGAAGCTAGGAGGTACTATGGCTACACCTTC
TRBD1	once	TRBV30	TRBJ2-5	CAWSTGQGVETQYF	TGTGCCTGGAGCACGGGACAGGGTGTGGAGACCCAGTACTTC
TRBD2	-	TRBV2	TRBJ2-1	CASSSGLAEYEQFF	TGTGCCAGCAGTTCCGGACTAGCAGAGTATGAGCAGTTCTTC
-	-	TRBV29-1	TRBJ2-1	CSAADRDNNEQFF	TGCAGCGCCGCCGACAGAGACAACAATGAGCAGTTCTTC
TRBD1	-	TRBV25-1	TRBJ2-7	CASNRDSQQYF	TGTGCCAGCAACCGGGACAGTCAGCAGTACTTC
TRBD1	-	TRBV27	TRBJ2-3	CASSGGQGTDTQYF	TGTGCCAGCAGTGGAGGACAGGGAACAGATACGCAGTATTTT
-	-	TRBV27	TRBJ2-3	CASSLSYLTGLTDTQYF	TGTGCCAGCAGTTTATCGTATCTCACAGGGTTGACAGATACGCAGTATTTT
TRBD2	-	TRBV9	TRBJ2-7	CASSPRVAGEHEQYF	TGTGCCAGCAGCCCTCGAGTAGCGGGGGAACACGAGCAGTACTTC
-	-	TRBV28	TRBJ2-5	CASSFGFGREETQYF	TGTGCCAGCAGTTTCGGGTTCGGCAGAGAAGAGACCCAGTACTTC